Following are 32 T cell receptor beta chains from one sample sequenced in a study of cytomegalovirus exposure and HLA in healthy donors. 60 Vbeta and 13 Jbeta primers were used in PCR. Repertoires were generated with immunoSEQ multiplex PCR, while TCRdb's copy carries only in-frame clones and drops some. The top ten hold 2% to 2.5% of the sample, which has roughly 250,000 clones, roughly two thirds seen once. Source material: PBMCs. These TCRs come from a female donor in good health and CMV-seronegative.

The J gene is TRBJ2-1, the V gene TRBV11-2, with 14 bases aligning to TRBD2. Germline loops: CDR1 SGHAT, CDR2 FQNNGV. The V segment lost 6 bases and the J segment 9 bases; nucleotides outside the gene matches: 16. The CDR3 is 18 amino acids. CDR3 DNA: TGTGCCAGCAGTCAGGGGGTCAGTACGGGACTAGCGGGAGTTGAGCAGTTCTTC. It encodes CASSQGVSTGLAGVEQFF.

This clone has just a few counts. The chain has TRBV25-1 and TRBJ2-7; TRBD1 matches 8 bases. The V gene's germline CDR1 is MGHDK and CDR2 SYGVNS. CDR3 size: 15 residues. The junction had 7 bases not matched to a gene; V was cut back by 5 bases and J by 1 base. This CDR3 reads CASSHGQGASYEQYF. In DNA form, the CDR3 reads TGTGCCAGCAGTCACGGACAGGGTGCTTCCTACGAGCAGTACTTC.

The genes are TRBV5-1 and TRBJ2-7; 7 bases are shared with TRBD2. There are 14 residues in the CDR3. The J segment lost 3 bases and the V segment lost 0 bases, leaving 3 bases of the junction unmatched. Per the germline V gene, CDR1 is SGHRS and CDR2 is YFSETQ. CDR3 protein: CASSLGTRSYEQYF. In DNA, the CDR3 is TGCGCCAGCAGCTTGGGGACTAGGAGCTACGAGCAGTACTTC.

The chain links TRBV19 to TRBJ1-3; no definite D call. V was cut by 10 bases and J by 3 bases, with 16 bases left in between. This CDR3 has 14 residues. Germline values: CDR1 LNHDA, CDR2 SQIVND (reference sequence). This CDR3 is CAISDHYNGNTIYF. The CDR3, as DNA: TGTGCCATTAGCGACCACTATAATGGAAACACCATATATTTT.

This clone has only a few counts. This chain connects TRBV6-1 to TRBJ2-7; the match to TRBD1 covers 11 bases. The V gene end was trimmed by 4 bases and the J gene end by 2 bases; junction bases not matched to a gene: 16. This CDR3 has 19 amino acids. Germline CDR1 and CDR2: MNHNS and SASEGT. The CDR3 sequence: CASSAGDRGWEGWTYEQYF. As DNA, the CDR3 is TGTGCCAGCAGTGCGGGGGACAGGGGGTGGGAAGGGTGGACCTACGAGCAGTACTTC.

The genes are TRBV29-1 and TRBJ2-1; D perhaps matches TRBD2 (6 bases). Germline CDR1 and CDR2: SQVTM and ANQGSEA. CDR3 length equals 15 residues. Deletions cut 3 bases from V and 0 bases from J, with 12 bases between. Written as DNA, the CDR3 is TGCAGCGTTGATCGGGAGCGCCGCTCCTACAATGAGCAGTTCTTC. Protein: CSVDRERRSYNEQFF.

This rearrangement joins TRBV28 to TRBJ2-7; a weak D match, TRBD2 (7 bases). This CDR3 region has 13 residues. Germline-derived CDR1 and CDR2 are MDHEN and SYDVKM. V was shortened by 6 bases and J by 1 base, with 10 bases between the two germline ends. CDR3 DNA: TGTGCCAGCAGAGGGGGGGGGTCCTACGAGCAGTACTTC. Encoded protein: CASRGGGSYEQYF.

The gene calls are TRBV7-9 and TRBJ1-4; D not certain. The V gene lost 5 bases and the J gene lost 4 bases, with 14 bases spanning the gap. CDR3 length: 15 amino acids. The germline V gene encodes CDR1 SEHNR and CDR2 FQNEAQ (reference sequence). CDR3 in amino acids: CASSPLERVNEKLFF. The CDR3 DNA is TGTGCCAGCAGCCCCTTGGAGCGGGTTAATGAAAAACTGTTTTTT.

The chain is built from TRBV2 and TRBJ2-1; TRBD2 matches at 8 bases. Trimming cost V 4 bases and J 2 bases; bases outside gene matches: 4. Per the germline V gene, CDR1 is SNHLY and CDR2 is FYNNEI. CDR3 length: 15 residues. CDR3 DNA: TGTGCCAGCAGTGGGGGTAGCGGGACCTACAATGAGCAGTTCTTC. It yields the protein CASSGGSGTYNEQFF.

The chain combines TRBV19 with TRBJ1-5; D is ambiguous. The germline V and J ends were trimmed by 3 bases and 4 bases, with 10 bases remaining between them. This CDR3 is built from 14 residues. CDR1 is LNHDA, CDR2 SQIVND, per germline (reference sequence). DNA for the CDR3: TGTGCCAGTAGTATGGGAGAGAAGAATCAGCCCCAGCATTTT. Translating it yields CASSMGEKNQPQHF.

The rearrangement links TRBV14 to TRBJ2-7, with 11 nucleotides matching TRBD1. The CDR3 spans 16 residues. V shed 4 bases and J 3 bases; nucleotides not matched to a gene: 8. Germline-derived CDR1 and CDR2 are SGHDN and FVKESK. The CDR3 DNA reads TGTGCCAGCAGCCCAGGGTTAGGGACAGGGGGCTACGAGCAGTACTTC. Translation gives CASSPGLGTGGYEQYF.

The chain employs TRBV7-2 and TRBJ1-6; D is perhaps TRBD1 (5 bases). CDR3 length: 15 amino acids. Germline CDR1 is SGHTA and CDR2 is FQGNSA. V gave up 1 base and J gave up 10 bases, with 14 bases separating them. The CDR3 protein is CASSLVADNRSPLHF. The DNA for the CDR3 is TGTGCCAGCAGCTTAGTCGCGGACAATCGGTCACCCCTCCACTTT.

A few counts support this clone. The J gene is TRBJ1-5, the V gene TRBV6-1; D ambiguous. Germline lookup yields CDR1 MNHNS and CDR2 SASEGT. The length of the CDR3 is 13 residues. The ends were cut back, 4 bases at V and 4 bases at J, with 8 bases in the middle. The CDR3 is CASSARLNQPQHF. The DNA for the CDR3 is TGTGCCAGCAGTGCTAGACTTAATCAGCCCCAGCATTTT.

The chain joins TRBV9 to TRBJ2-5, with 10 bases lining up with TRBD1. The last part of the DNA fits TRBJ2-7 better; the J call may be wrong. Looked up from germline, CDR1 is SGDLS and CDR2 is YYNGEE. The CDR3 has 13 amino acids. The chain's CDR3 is CASSGQGAGEQYF. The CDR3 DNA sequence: TGTGCCAGCAGCGGACAGGGGGCGGGCGAGCAGTACTTC.

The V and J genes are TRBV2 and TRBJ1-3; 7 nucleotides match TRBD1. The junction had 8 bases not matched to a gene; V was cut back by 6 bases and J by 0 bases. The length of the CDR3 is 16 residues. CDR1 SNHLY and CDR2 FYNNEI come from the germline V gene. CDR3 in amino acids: CASSVGQTRSGNTIYF. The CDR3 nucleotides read TGTGCCAGCAGCGTGGGACAGACCCGCTCTGGAAACACCATATATTTT.

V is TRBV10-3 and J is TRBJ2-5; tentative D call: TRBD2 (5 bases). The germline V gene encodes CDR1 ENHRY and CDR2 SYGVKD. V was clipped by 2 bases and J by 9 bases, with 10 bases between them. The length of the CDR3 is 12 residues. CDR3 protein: CAISEEGAAQYF. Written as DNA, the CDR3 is TGTGCCATCAGTGAGGAGGGAGCGGCCCAGTACTTC.

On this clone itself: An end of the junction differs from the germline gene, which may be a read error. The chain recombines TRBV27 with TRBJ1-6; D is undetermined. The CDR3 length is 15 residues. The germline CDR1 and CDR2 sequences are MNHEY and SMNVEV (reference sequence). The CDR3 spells CASSLSMAGNSPLHF. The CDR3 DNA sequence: TGTGCCAGCAGTTTATCGATGGCAGGCAATTCCCCCCTCCACTTT.

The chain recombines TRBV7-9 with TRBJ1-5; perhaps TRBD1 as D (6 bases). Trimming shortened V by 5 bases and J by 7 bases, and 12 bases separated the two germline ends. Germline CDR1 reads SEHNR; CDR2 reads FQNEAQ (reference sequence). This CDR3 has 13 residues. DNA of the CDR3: TGTGCCAGCAGCCAACAGGGACGGCAGCCCCAGCATTTT. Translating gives CASSQQGRQPQHF. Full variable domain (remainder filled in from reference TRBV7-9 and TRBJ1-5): DTGVSQNPRHKITKRGQNVTFRCDPISEHNRLYWYRQTLGQGPEFLTYFQNEAQLEKSRLLSDRFSAERPKGSFSTLEIQRTEQGDSAMYLCASSQQGRQPQHFGDGTRLSIL.

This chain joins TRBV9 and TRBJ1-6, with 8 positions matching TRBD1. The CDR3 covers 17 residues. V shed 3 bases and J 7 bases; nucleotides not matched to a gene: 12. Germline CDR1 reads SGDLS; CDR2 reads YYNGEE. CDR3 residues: CASSDDRGNRWNSPLHF. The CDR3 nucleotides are TGTGCCAGCAGCGACGACAGGGGTAATCGGTGGAATTCACCCCTCCACTTT.

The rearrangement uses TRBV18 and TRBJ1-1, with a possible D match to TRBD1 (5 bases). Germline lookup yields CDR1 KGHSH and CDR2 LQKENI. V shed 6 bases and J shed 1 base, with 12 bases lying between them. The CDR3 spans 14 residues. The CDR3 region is CASSSTGGNTEAFF. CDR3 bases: TGTGCCAGCTCCTCTACCGGGGGGAACACTGAAGCTTTCTTT.

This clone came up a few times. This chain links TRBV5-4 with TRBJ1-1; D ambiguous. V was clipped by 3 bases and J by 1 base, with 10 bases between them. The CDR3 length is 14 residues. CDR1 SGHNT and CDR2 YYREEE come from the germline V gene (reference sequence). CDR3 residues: CASSSYSQNTEAFF. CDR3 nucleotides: TGTGCCAGCAGCTCTTACAGCCAGAACACTGAAGCTTTCTTT.

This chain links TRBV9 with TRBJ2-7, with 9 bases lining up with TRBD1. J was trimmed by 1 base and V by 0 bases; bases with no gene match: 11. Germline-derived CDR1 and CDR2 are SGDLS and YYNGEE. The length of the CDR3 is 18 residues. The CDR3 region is CASSVADLPGQGSYEQYF. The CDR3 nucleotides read TGTGCCAGCAGCGTAGCTGACCTTCCGGGACAGGGTTCCTACGAGCAGTACTTC.

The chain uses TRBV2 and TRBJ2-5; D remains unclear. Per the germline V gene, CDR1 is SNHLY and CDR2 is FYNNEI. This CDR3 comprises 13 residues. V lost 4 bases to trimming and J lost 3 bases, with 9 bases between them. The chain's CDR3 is CASSASREETQYF. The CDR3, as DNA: TGTGCCAGCAGTGCATCCCGGGAAGAGACCCAGTACTTC.

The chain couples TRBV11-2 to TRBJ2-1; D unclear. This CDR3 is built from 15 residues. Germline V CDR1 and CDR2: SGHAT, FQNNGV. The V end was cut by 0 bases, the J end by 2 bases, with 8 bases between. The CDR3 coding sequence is TGTGCCAGCAGCTTAGAACCTAAACCCTACAATGAGCAGTTCTTC. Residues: CASSLEPKPYNEQFF.

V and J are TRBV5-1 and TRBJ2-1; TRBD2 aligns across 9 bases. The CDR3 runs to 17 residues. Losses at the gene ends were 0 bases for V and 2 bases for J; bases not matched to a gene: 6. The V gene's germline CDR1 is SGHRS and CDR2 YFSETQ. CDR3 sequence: CASSLGGSGSTYNEQFF. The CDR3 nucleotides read TGCGCCAGCAGCTTGGGGGGTAGCGGGAGTACCTACAATGAGCAGTTCTTC.

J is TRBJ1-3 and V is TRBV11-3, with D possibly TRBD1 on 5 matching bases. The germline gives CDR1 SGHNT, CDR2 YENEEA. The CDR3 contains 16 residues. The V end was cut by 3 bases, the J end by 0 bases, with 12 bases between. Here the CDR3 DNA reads TGTGCCAGCAGCTTTATCGCGGGGCTCTCTGGAAACACCATATATTTT. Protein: CASSFIAGLSGNTIYF.

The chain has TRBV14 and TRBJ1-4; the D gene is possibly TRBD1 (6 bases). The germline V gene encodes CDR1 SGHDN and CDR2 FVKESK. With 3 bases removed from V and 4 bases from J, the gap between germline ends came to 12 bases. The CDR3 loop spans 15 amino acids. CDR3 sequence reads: CASSHVGHLNEKLFF. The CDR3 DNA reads TGTGCCAGCAGCCACGTGGGACACCTTAATGAAAAACTGTTTTTT.

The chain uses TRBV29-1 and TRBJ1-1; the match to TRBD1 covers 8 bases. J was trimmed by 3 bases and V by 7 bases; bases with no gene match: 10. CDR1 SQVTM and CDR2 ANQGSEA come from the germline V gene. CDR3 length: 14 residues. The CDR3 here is CSGGQGFGDTEAFF. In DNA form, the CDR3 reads TGCAGCGGTGGACAGGGCTTTGGGGACACTGAAGCTTTCTTT.

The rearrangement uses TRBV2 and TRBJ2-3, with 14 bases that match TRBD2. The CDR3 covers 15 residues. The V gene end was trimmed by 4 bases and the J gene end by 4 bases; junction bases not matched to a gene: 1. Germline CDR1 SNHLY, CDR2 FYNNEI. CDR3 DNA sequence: TGTGCCAGCAGTGTGACTAGCGGGAGGGCAGATACGCAGTATTTT. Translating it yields CASSVTSGRADTQYF.

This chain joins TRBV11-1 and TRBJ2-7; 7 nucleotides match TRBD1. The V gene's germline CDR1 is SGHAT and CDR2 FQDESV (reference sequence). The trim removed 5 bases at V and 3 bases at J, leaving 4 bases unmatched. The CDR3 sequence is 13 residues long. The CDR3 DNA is TGTGCCAGCAGCAAAAGACAGGGCTACGAGCAGTACTTC. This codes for CASSKRQGYEQYF.

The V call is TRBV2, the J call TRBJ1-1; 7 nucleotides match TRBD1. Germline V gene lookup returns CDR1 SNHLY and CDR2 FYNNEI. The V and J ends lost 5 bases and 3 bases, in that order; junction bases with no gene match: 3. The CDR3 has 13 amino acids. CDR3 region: CASSRDRYTEAFF. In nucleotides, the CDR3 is TGTGCCAGCAGTCGGGACAGATACACTGAAGCTTTCTTT.

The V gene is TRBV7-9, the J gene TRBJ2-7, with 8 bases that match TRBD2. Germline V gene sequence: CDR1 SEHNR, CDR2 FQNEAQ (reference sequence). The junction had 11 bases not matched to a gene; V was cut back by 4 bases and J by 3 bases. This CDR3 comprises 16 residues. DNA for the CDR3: TGTGCCAGCAGCTCGTGGGCAGCGGGAGACAGCTACGAGCAGTACTTC. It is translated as CASSSWAAGDSYEQYF.